A selection of T cell receptor beta chains follows, all from one sample in a study of persistence of HIV-infected CD4 T cells. The antigens of these receptors remain unknown. Assay used: immunoSEQ multiplex PCR; TCRdb lists only in-frame clones, some missing. Among 48,000 or so clones listed, approximately 72% were seen once. Sequences were derived from CD4+ T cells sorted from PBMCs after roughly 18-hour stimulation, sampled from a patient who received antiretroviral therapy. The receptors were gathered from an adult man with HIV who was CMV-seropositive. Each CDR3 is given with its conserved first and last residue. D genes are given only for firm matches. Clone size is given for some rows only: seen once, a few or many times, or a class if the clone is expanded.

D gene	clone size	V gene	J gene	CDR3 DNA	CDR3 protein
.	.	TRBV29-1	TRBJ1-5	TGCAGCGCGCTGACCCAAGGGAATCAGCCCCAGCATTTT	CSALTQGNQPQHF
.	.	TRBV18	TRBJ1-2	TGTGCCAGCTCCGGGGACTATGGCTACACCTTC	CASSGDYGYTF
TRBD1	few	TRBV6-1	TRBJ2-7	TGTGCCAGCAGGCCGACAGGGACCGAGCAGTACTTC	CASRPTGTEQYF
TRBD1	.	TRBV18	TRBJ1-4	TGTGCCAGCTCACCACGAGTCATACAGGGGCGGGAGAAACTGTTTTTT	CASSPRVIQGREKLFF
.	.	TRBV24-1	TRBJ2-3	TGTGCCACCAGTGCAGCAGCTACCACAGATACGCAGTATTTT	CATSAAATTDTQYF
TRBD1	medium-sized	TRBV19	TRBJ1-3	TGTGCCAGTAGTACCGGACAGGGGCCGGGAAACACCATATATTTT	CASSTGQGPGNTIYF
.	.	TRBV5-6	TRBJ2-3	TGTGCCAGCAGCGGGACTGGCACAGATACGCAGTATTTT	CASSGTGTDTQYF
TRBD1	.	TRBV10-3	TRBJ2-1	TGTGCCATCAGTGAGTCGATTCCAGGGGGTTACAATGAGCAGTTCTTC	CAISESIPGGYNEQFF
.	.	TRBV5-1	TRBJ2-5	TGCGCCAGCAGCTTGAACGGGAACTTGGAGACCCAGTACTTC	CASSLNGNLETQYF
.	.	TRBV30	TRBJ1-5	TGTGCCTGGAGTACGGTGAGCGGCAATCAGCCCCAGCATTTT	CAWSTVSGNQPQHF
TRBD2	few	TRBV7-2	TRBJ2-1	TGTGCCAGCAGCTTGCGGGGGGGATACAATGAGCAGTTCTTC	CASSLRGGYNEQFF
.	.	TRBV7-2	TRBJ2-5	TGTGCCAGCAGCTTAGGAGGGCCTCGAGAGACCCAGTACTTC	CASSLGGPRETQYF
.	.	TRBV5-6	TRBJ1-1	TGTGCCAGCAGCTTGGAACACGGCACTGAAGCTTTCTTT	CASSLEHGTEAFF
.	.	TRBV5-1	TRBJ2-7	TGCGCCAGCAGCTTCACAGGGACCTACGAGCAGTACTTC	CASSFTGTYEQYF
TRBD1	.	TRBV6-1	TRBJ2-7	TGTGCCAGCAGTGATCGGGACAGTTGGGGTTCCTACGAGCAGTACTTC	CASSDRDSWGSYEQYF
.	.	TRBV9	TRBJ1-6	TGTGCCAGTGGGGGGGCAGCCAAGAATTCACCCCTCCACTTT	CASGGAAKNSPLHF